The clone carrying this TCR beta chain was seen repeatedly, ten times or more. The V and J ends lost 2 bases and 9 bases, in that order; junction bases with no gene match: 6. The CDR3 is 14 amino acids. Germline V gives CDR1 MNHEY, CDR2 SMNVEV (reference sequence). TCRdb independently ran MiXCR on the 5' RACE reads; one entry per CDR3 protein. The table lists some 22,000 distinct CDR3 sequences, 17% of them singletons. The data are from a study of neurological immune-mediated disorders. The sorted libraries were made from 750,000 to 1,000,000 CD4+ or CD8+ T cells. Sequences were obtained from CD8+ T cells from blood. The chain is built from TRBV27 and TRBJ2-4; 8 positions agree with TRBD2. The clonotype originates from a woman between 18 and 29 years old with multiple sclerosis. The DNA of the CDR3 is TGTGCCAGCAGTTTACACGGGGCGGGGGGCATTCAGTACTTC. Residues: CASSLHGAGGIQYF.